Below, 9 T cell receptor beta chains from the same sample are listed, as sequenced in a study of PD-1 blockade in classical Hodgkin lymphoma. TCRdb keeps only in-frame clones here, not all; method: immunoSEQ multiplex PCR. This sample has around 66,000 clones, with over 75% found just once. Each patient's relapse followed autologous stem cell transplantation, and brentuximab vedotin exposure varied. The material sequenced was peripheral blood mononuclear cells (PBMCs), taken at baseline. All receptors come from a human donor with classical Hodgkin lymphoma.

The CDR3, as DNA: TGTGCCAGCAGTTTCTCGGGCAATGAGCAGTTCTTC. Translated: CASSFSGNEQFF. This rearrangement joins TRBV28 to TRBJ2-1; D not certain. Trimming removed 3 bases at V and 6 bases at J, with 6 bases between. The V gene's germline CDR1 is MDHEN and CDR2 SYDVKM. The CDR3 covers 12 residues.

This clone is a singleton in its sample. V gene TRBV19 combines with J gene TRBJ2-2; no clear D. Germline assignment: CDR1 LNHDA and CDR2 SQIVND (reference sequence). V gave up 1 base and J gave up 6 bases, with 6 bases separating them. The CDR3 is 13 residues long. The CDR3 sequence: CASSIGRPGELFF. CDR3 sequence (DNA): TGTGCCAGTAGTATAGGGCGTCCCGGGGAGCTGTTTTTT.

V gene TRBV30 combines with J gene TRBJ1-4, with a tentative D call TRBD1 (5 bases). V was pared by 3 bases and J by 12 bases, with 14 bases between. Germline V lookup: CDR1 GTSNPN, CDR2 SVGIG (reference sequence). The CDR3 extends over 12 amino acids. The CDR3, as DNA: TGTGCCTGGAGGGATCCCCGGGGCCAACTGTTTTTT. Translated, it gives CAWRDPRGQLFF.

The chain uses TRBV29-1 and TRBJ2-5; the D gene is possibly TRBD2 (6 bases). Trimming cost V 5 bases and J 5 bases, with 21 bases left between them. The germline gives CDR1 SQVTM, CDR2 ANQGSEA. The CDR3 runs to 15 residues. CDR3 sequence: CSVPEGPTGFETQYF. Here the CDR3 DNA reads TGCAGCGTTCCGGAGGGGCCTACTGGTTTTGAGACCCAGTACTTC.

The genes are TRBV4-2 and TRBJ1-1; D is unresolved. V shed 2 bases and J shed 1 base, with 11 bases lying between them. The germline V gene has CDR1 LGHNA and CDR2 YNFKEQ. The CDR3 has 15 amino acids. CDR3 sequence reads: CASSQPESKNTEAFF. The CDR3 DNA follows: TGTGCCAGCAGCCAACCCGAAAGCAAGAACACTGAAGCTTTCTTT.

V usage is TRBV7-8 and J usage is TRBJ2-1; no reliable D call. V was shortened by 0 bases and J by 12 bases, with 12 bases between the two germline ends. Per germline, CDR1 SGHVS and CDR2 FQNEAQ. The length of the CDR3 is 13 residues. The CDR3 DNA sequence: TGTGCCAGCAGCTTAGCCAACCCCAAGGTGCAGTTCTTC. Its translation: CASSLANPKVQFF.

The chain recombines TRBV7-9 with TRBJ2-3; 7 bases line up with TRBD2. This CDR3 has 11 residues. The trim removed 5 bases at V and 9 bases at J, leaving 2 bases unmatched. Per the germline V gene, CDR1 is SEHNR and CDR2 is FQNEAQ (reference sequence). CDR3 amino acids: CASSPAGTQYF. The CDR3 nucleotides read TGTGCCAGCAGCCCAGCGGGGACGCAGTATTTT.

The rearrangement links TRBV25-1 to TRBJ2-7; tentative D call: TRBD1 (6 bases). This CDR3 has 14 amino acids. Looked up from germline, CDR1 is MGHDK and CDR2 is SYGVNS. Trimming left V 3 bases short and J 0 bases short, with 9 bases between. CDR3 sequence: CASSDDRTSYEQYF. The CDR3 coding sequence is TGTGCCAGCAGTGATGACAGGACCTCCTACGAGCAGTACTTC.

Here the CDR3 DNA reads TGTGCCTGGAGGGTGAGGGTAACCACCGGGGAGCTGTTTTTT. The encoded protein is CAWRVRVTTGELFF. The rearrangement uses TRBV30 and TRBJ2-2; possible D gene TRBD2, 5 bases. Trimming removed 3 bases from V and 4 bases from J, with 12 bases in between. The CDR3 sequence is 14 residues long. The germline V gene has CDR1 GTSNPN and CDR2 SVGIG (reference sequence).